Shown below are 28 T cell receptor beta chains from a single sample sequenced in a study of blood T cell repertoires in COVID-19 (TCRdb year 2020). Libraries were built with the immunoSEQ multiplex PCR assay. TCRdb carries this immuneACCESS record with in-frame sequences only. Its versions omit some clonotypes, under half of them owing to an unresolved V gene in the studies checked, with the rest unexplained. The sample profile shows about 240,000 clones; around 85% of them were found once. Of the sample, over 7.5% is held by the ten largest clones. Sequenced sample: peripheral blood. Source of these receptors: a woman of 80 years or more with acute or convalescent COVID-19.

The gene calls are TRBV4-2 and TRBJ2-7; D may be TRBD1 (6 bases). Trimming stripped 4 bases from V and 2 bases from J, with 15 bases between. CDR1 is LGHNA, CDR2 YNFKEQ, per germline. The CDR3 runs to 15 residues. CDR3 in DNA: TGTGCCAGCAGCCCCCGGGACAATAACGCCTACGAGCAGTACTTC. Translation: CASSPRDNNAYEQYF.

The chain recombines TRBV7-9 with TRBJ1-6; D is possibly TRBD1 (5 bases). Trimming removed 1 base at V and 7 bases at J, with 8 bases between. Germline CDR1 and CDR2: SEHNR and FQNEAQ (reference sequence). The CDR3 length is 14 residues. CDR3 coding DNA: TGTGCCAGCAGCTTAGTACAGGTGAATTCACCCCTCCACTTT. Its protein product is CASSLVQVNSPLHF.

The CDR3 sequence is CAWSVNRGTGGYTF. For the CDR3, the DNA is TGTGCCTGGAGTGTAAACAGGGGTACGGGTGGCTACACCTTC. The genes are TRBV30 and TRBJ1-2; 7 bases match TRBD1. The CDR3 is 14 residues long. Germline V lookup: CDR1 GTSNPN, CDR2 SVGIG (reference sequence). J lost 7 bases, V lost 0 bases, and 8 bases had no gene match.

The chain carries TRBV4-1 and TRBJ2-3, with 11 bases lining up with TRBD2. Germline V CDR1 and CDR2: MGHRA, YSYEKL. This CDR3 has 19 residues. After removal of 2 bases from V and 1 base from J, the junction contained 11 bases not matched to a gene. CDR3 nucleotide sequence: TGCGCCAGCAGCCAACCTAGACTAGCGGGGACTCGGGGCACAGATACGCAGTATTTT. Its translation: CASSQPRLAGTRGTDTQYF.

This chain uses TRBV19 with TRBJ1-6; 7 nucleotides agree with TRBD1. Per germline, CDR1 LNHDA and CDR2 SQIVND (reference sequence). The V and J ends lost 7 bases and 13 bases, in that order; junction bases with no gene match: 16. This CDR3 spans 15 amino acids. This CDR3 reads CASTVTGSPVLPLHF. Here the CDR3 DNA reads TGTGCCAGTACCGTGACAGGGTCCCCCGTTTTGCCCCTCCACTTT.

The rearrangement uses TRBV20-1 and TRBJ1-1, with D unresolved. Germline CDR1 and CDR2: DFQATT and SNEGSKA (reference sequence). V lost 3 bases to trimming and J lost 0 bases, with 8 bases between them. There are 13 residues in the CDR3. CDR3 sequence (DNA): TGCAGTGCTAGTTCCCAGTTGAACACTGAAGCTTTCTTT. Translation gives CSASSQLNTEAFF.

The V call is TRBV9, the J call TRBJ2-7; D uncertain. Germline-derived CDR1 and CDR2 are SGDLS and YYNGEE. The germline V and J ends were trimmed by 1 base and 2 bases, with 10 bases remaining between them. The CDR3 runs to 14 residues. The CDR3 sequence is CASSVNDNTYEQYF. CDR3 nucleotide sequence: TGTGCCAGCAGCGTAAATGACAACACCTACGAGCAGTACTTC. Full variable domain (remainder filled in from reference TRBV9 and TRBJ2-7): DSGVTQTPKHLITATGQRVTLRCSPRSGDLSVYWYQQSLDQGLQFLIQYYNGEERAKGNILERFSAQQFPDLHSELNLSSLELGDSALYFCASSVNDNTYEQYFGPGTRLTVT.

The rearrangement uses TRBV6-6 and TRBJ2-7; 8 nucleotides match TRBD2. This CDR3 spans 15 amino acids. The germline V gene encodes CDR1 MNHNY and CDR2 SVGAGI (reference sequence). V gave up 7 bases and J gave up 1 base; unmatched junction bases: 9. CDR3 residues: CASTFVAGPSYEQYF. The CDR3 coding sequence is TGTGCCAGCACCTTCGTAGCGGGGCCTTCCTACGAGCAGTACTTC.

This clone was picked up a small number of times. The gene calls are TRBV30 and TRBJ2-7; TRBD1 is a possible D gene (5 bases). In germline, CDR1 is GTSNPN, CDR2 SVGIG (reference sequence). This CDR3 has 12 amino acids. Trimming removed 2 bases from V and 2 bases from J, with 7 bases in between. CDR3 in amino acids: CAWSQQAYEQYF. DNA of the CDR3: TGTGCCTGGAGTCAACAGGCCTACGAGCAGTACTTC.

This chain joins TRBV9 and TRBJ2-1; TRBD1 might be the D (5 bases). V lost 1 base and J lost 3, with 8 bases in between. CDR1 is SGDLS and CDR2 is YYNGEE in the germline V gene. The CDR3 spans 14 residues. CDR3 sequence reads: CASSVQGHYNEQFF. The DNA for the CDR3 is TGTGCCAGCAGCGTACAGGGTCACTACAATGAGCAGTTCTTC.

Only one count was recorded for this clone. The chain joins TRBV10-3 to TRBJ2-3; 13 positions agree with TRBD2. The V segment lost 2 bases and the J segment 6 bases; nucleotides outside the gene matches: 5. The CDR3 consists of 16 residues. Germline V gene sequence: CDR1 ENHRY, CDR2 SYGVKD. CDR3 sequence: CAISEGLAGERDTQYF. The CDR3 nucleotides are TGTGCCATCAGTGAGGGACTAGCGGGGGAGAGGGATACGCAGTATTTT.

The CDR3 loop is CASSLVYSGEHNEQFF. The CDR3 DNA reads TGTGCCAGCAGCTTAGTTTACAGCGGGGAGCACAATGAGCAGTTCTTC. V and J are TRBV11-3 and TRBJ2-1; 7 nucleotides agree with TRBD2. V lost 1 base to trimming and J lost 5 bases; unmatched junction nucleotides: 8. CDR3 size: 16 residues. Germline CDR1 and CDR2: SGHNT and YENEEA.

This clone was seen a few times. The chain is built from TRBV12-3 or TRBV12-4 and TRBJ2-5; TRBD1 aligns across 11 bases. The CDR3 sequence is 13 residues long. CDR3 residues: CATGDRGQETQYF. The CDR3 DNA reads as TGTGCGACGGGGGACAGGGGGCAAGAGACCCAGTACTTC.

This chain links TRBV28 with TRBJ1-3; TRBD1 agrees at 11 bases. The V gene's germline CDR1 is MDHEN and CDR2 SYDVKM. The CDR3 runs 16 residues. V lost 7 bases to trimming and J lost 4 bases; unmatched junction nucleotides: 9. CDR3 region: CASTRTDRGPGNTIYF. CDR3 coding DNA: TGTGCCAGCACGAGAACGGACAGGGGGCCGGGAAACACCATATATTTT.

The chain uses TRBV7-9 and TRBJ1-6, with D perhaps TRBD1 (6 bases). The V gene's germline CDR1 is SEHNR and CDR2 FQNEAQ (reference sequence). The CDR3 is made up of 14 amino acids. Trimming removed 5 bases at V and 7 bases at J, with 12 bases between. The CDR3 DNA follows: TGTGCCAGCAGCCCCAGGGGTTCCAATTCACCCCTCCACTTT. Amino acids: CASSPRGSNSPLHF.

For this clone: One junction end does not reproduce the germline sequence, and a read error may be involved. The CDR3: CASSPKGVDTGELFF. In nucleotides, the CDR3 is TGTGCTAGCAGCCCTAAGGGGGTGGACACCGGGGAGCTGTTTTTT. The chain employs TRBV7-7 and TRBJ2-2; D possibly corresponds to TRBD1 (6 bases). Germline V gives CDR1 SSHAT, CDR2 FNYEAQ (reference sequence). The CDR3 has 15 amino acids. The complete variable domain, with remaining parts taken from reference TRBV7-7 and TRBJ2-2, reads GAGVSQSPRYKVTKRGQDVTLRCDPISSHATLYWYQQALGQGPEFLTYFNYEAQPDKSGLPSDRFSAERPEGSISTLTIQRTEQRDSAMYRCASSPKGVDTGELFFGEGSRLTVL.

This chain links TRBV7-2 with TRBJ2-5; a possible D gene is TRBD2 (5 bases). The V gene's germline CDR1 is SGHTA and CDR2 FQGNSA. V was cut by 5 bases and J by 5 bases, with 12 bases left in between. The CDR3 has 13 residues. DNA of the CDR3: TGTGCCAGCAGCCGCGGACTTACGGAGACCCAGTACTTC. It encodes CASSRGLTETQYF.

The gene calls are TRBV3-1 (or the pseudogene TRBV3-2) and TRBJ2-1, with 8 bases fitting TRBD2. Germline CDR1 LGHDT, CDR2 YNNKEL (reference sequence). V was clipped by 0 bases and J by 7 bases; unmatched bases: 8. This CDR3 region has 16 residues. This CDR3 is CASSQETAGGGNEQFF. CDR3 DNA: TGTGCCAGCAGCCAAGAGACTGCGGGGGGAGGGAATGAGCAGTTCTTC.

The J gene is TRBJ2-1, the V gene TRBV28; a weak D match, TRBD2 (6 bases). Germline V CDR1 and CDR2: MDHEN, SYDVKM. The CDR3 sequence is 16 residues long. Trimming cost V 4 bases and J 4 bases, with 17 bases left between them. The CDR3 is CASSSRRGSGYNEQFF. In DNA form, the CDR3 reads TGTGCCAGCAGTTCCCGGAGGGGAAGTGGTTACAATGAGCAGTTCTTC.

This chain connects TRBV28 to TRBJ2-2; the D gene is possibly TRBD2 (5 bases). The CDR3 loop spans 12 amino acids. Trimming took off 5 bases at V and 5 bases at J, with 6 bases between the two ends. Germline CDR1 reads MDHEN; CDR2 reads SYDVKM. The CDR3 nucleotides are TGTGCCAGCAGTACTAGTACCGGGGAGCTGTTTTTT. Translating gives CASSTSTGELFF.

The chain's CDR3 is CASSQGKGGYNQPQHF. CDR3 bases: TGTGCCAGCAGCCAAGGGAAAGGGGGCTACAATCAGCCCCAGCATTTT. The chain recombines TRBV3-1 (or the pseudogene TRBV3-2) with TRBJ1-5; 7 bases fit TRBD1. The CDR3 totals 16 residues. Germline assignment: CDR1 LGHDT and CDR2 YNNKEL (reference sequence). After removal of 1 base from V and 3 bases from J, the junction contained 6 bases not matched to a gene.

The chain uses TRBV12-3 or TRBV12-4 and TRBJ2-1; 11 bases map to TRBD2. The CDR3 contains 12 residues. V dropped 9 bases and J dropped 9; count of bases not matched to a gene: 4. The CDR3 DNA reads TGTGCCAGTAGCGGGGGGGCCGGTGAGCAGTTCTTC. It translates to CASSGGAGEQFF.

The chain employs TRBV6-6 and TRBJ1-6; the match to TRBD1 covers 9 bases. V lost 5 bases and J lost 9; bases outside the gene matches: 5. The CDR3 runs to 14 residues. Germline CDR1 is MNHNY and CDR2 is SVGAGI (reference sequence). The DNA for the CDR3 is TGTGCCAGCAGTGGACAGGGGCCTAGTTCACCCCTCCACTTT. Amino acid sequence: CASSGQGPSSPLHF.

The chain joins TRBV5-1 to TRBJ1-1; the match to TRBD1 covers 7 bases. The V gene's germline CDR1 is SGHRS and CDR2 YFSETQ. CDR3 size: 12 residues. With V trimmed by 4 bases and J by 6 bases, 3 bases remained unmatched. The CDR3 is CASSIGTAEAFF. CDR3 bases: TGCGCCAGCAGCATCGGGACAGCTGAAGCTTTCTTT. The whole variable domain, remainder taken from reference TRBV5-1 and TRBJ1-1, is KAGVTQTPRYLIKTRGQQVTLSCSPISGHRSVSWYQQTPGQGLQFLFEYFSETQRNKGNFPGRFSGRQFSNSRSEMNVSTLELGDSALYLCASSIGTAEAFFGQGTRLTVV.

This chain joins TRBV6-5 and TRBJ2-7; possible D gene TRBD1, 6 bases. The CDR3 length is 15 residues. Between the trimmed V and J ends, which lost 6 bases and 2 bases, there was a span of 17 bases. Germline V gene sequence: CDR1 MNHEY, CDR2 SVGAGI. The CDR3 nucleotides are TGTGCCAGCAGCTATGGGACAATCCAAGCCTACGAGCAGTACTTC. Protein: CASSYGTIQAYEQYF.

The chain combines TRBV6-5 with TRBJ1-5; D possibly corresponds to TRBD1 (5 bases). Germline V gives CDR1 MNHEY, CDR2 SVGAGI. The ends were cut back, 4 bases at V and 2 bases at J, with 15 bases in the middle. The CDR3 has 16 amino acids. Here the CDR3 DNA reads TGTGCCAGCAGTTCAGCGGGACTCTTGGGCAATCAGCCCCAGCATTTT. It specifies CASSSAGLLGNQPQHF.

The chain joins TRBV30 to TRBJ2-3; TRBD2 matches 8 bases. CDR3 length equals 15 residues. The J segment lost 2 bases and the V segment lost 3 bases, leaving 7 bases of the junction unmatched. Germline values: CDR1 GTSNPN, CDR2 SVGIG (reference sequence). Written as DNA, the CDR3 is TGTGCCTGGAGGAGATCAGCGGGGGCCACAGATACGCAGTATTTT. It specifies CAWRRSAGATDTQYF.

The chain couples TRBV28 to TRBJ2-6, with D hard to call. The V end lost 5 bases, the J end lost 4 bases, and 12 bases lay between the germline ends. Germline-derived CDR1 and CDR2 are MDHEN and SYDVKM. The CDR3 contains 15 residues. In DNA, the CDR3 is TGTGCCAGCAGTCTACTTGCTTTCGGGGCCAACGTCCTGACTTTC. This sequence encodes CASSLLAFGANVLTF.